This TCR beta chain stems from a study of T-cell reconstitution after alpha-beta-depleted transplantation in children. This CDR3 contains 15 residues. Trimming took 3 bases from V and 4 from J, leaving 15 bases between them. Germline CDR1 reads SGHKS; CDR2 reads YYEKEE (reference sequence). This clonotype has only a few counts. This sample's TCRbeta library carried unique molecular identifier barcodes. A single record per CDR3 protein comes from TCRdb applying MiXCR to the PCR reads. The table shows 440,000 or so distinct CDR3 sequences, with 11% occurring only once. The chain uses TRBV5-5 and TRBJ2-3, with D possibly being TRBD2 (6 bases). The clonotype comes from a human donor who donated a stem cell graft to a child with acute myeloid leukemia. This specimen consisted of PBMCs from the stem cell graft donor, obtained from the stem cell graft. CDR3 in DNA: TGTGCCAGCAGCTGGACTATCCCACTCCCAGATACGCAGTATTTT. This codes for CASSWTIPLPDTQYF.